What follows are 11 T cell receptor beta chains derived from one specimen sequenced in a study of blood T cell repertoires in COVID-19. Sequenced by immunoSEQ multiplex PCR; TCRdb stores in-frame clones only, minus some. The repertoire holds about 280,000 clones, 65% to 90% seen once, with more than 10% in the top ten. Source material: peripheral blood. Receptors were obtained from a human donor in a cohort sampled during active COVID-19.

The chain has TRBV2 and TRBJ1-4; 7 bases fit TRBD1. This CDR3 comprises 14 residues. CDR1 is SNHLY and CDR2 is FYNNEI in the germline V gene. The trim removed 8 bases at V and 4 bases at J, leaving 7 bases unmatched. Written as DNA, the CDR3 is TGTGCCAGCGACCCGGGACAGATTAATGAAAAACTGTTTTTT. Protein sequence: CASDPGQINEKLFF.

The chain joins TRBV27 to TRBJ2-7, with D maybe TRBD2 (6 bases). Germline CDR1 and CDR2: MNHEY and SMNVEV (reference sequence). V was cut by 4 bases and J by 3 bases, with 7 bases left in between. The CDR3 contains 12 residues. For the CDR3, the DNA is TGTGCCAGCAGTTCGACTAGCTACGAGCAGTACTTC. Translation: CASSSTSYEQYF.

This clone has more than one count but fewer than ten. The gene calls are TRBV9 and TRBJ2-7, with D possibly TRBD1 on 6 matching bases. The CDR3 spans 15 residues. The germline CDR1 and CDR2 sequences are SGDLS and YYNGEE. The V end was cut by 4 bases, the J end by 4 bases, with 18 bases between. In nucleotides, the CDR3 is TGTGCCAGCAGCACGAACCCATGGGGGCCTTACGAGCAGTACTTC. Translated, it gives CASSTNPWGPYEQYF.

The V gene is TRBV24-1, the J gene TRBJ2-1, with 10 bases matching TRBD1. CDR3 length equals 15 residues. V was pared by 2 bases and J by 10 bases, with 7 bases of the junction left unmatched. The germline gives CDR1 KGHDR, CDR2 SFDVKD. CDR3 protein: CATSDSGQGLEEQFF. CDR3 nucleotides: TGTGCCACCAGTGATTCGGGACAGGGGCTAGAGGAGCAGTTCTTC.

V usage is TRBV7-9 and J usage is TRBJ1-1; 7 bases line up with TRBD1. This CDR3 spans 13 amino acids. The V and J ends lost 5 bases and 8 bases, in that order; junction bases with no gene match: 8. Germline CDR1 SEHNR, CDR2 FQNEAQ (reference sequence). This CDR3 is CASSPTGPGEAFF. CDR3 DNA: TGTGCCAGCAGCCCGACAGGGCCTGGGGAAGCTTTCTTT.

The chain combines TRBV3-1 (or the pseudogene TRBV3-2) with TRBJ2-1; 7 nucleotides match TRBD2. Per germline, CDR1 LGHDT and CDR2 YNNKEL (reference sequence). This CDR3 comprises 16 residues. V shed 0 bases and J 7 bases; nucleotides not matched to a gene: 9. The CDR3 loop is CASSQEGLAEGNEQFF. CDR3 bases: TGTGCCAGCAGCCAAGAGGGGCTAGCGGAGGGGAATGAGCAGTTCTTC.

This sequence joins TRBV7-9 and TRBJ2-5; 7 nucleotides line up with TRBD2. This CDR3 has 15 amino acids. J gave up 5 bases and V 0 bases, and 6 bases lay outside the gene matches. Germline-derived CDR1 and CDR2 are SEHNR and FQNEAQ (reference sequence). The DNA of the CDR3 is TGTGCCAGCAGCTTAGCGGGAGGGGTGAAGGAGACCCAGTACTTC. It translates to CASSLAGGVKETQYF.

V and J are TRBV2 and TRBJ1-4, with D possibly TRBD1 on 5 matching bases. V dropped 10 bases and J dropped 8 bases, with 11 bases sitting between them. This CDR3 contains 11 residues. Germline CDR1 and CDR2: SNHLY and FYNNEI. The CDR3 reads CAKGSEEKLFF. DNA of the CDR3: TGTGCCAAGGGGTCAGAAGAAAAACTGTTTTTT.

For the CDR3, the DNA is TGTGCCAGTAGTATAAGGGGGCCCGACAGGGAACGAGGTCAGCCCCAGCATTTT. Its protein is CASSIRGPDRERGQPQHF. The chain has TRBV19 and TRBJ1-5, with TRBD1 matching 7 bases. CDR1 is LNHDA, CDR2 SQIVND, per germline (reference sequence). The CDR3 runs 18 residues. The V and J ends lost 2 bases and 6 bases, in that order; junction bases with no gene match: 16.

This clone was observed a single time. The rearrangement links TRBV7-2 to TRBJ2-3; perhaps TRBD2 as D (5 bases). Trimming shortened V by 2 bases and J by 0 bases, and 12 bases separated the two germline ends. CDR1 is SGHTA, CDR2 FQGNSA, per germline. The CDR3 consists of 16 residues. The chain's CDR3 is CASSLSGYSSTDTQYF. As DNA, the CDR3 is TGTGCCAGCAGCTTATCGGGGTATTCTAGCACAGATACGCAGTATTTT. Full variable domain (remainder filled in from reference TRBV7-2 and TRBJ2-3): GAGVSQSPSNKVTEKGKDVELRCDPISGHTALYWYRQSLGQGLEFLIYFQGNSAPDKSGLPSDRFSAERTGGSVSTLTIQRTQQEDSAVYLCASSLSGYSSTDTQYFGPGTRLTVL.

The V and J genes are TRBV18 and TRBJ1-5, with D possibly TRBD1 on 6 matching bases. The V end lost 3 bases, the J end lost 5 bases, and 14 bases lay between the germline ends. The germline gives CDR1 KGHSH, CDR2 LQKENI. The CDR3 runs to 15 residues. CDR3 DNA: TGTGCCAGCTCACCTGGGGGACACGGAGATCAGCCCCAGCATTTT. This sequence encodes CASSPGGHGDQPQHF.